This T cell receptor (beta chain) was recorded in a study of vaccination and CD4 T cells after COVID-19. This clonotype showed up just once. The antigen is unknown. An Oncomine TCR Beta short-read assay was used to sequence the DNA from cultured CD4+ T cells. TCRdb analysed the PCR reads with MiXCR anew, one entry per CDR3 protein. The repertoire holds about 20,000 distinct CDR3 sequences, with around 50% as singletons. The CDR3 totals 13 residues. The germline CDR1 and CDR2 sequences are MNHNS and SASEGT. The V and J ends lost 6 bases and 5 bases, in that order; junction bases with no gene match: 6. Treatment in this sample: approximately nine-day PBMC culture with coronavirus spike peptide pools or control peptides (ViraFEST assay).

The sequence came from a human donor who had recovered from COVID-19. The sample taken for sequencing was CD4+ T cells from blood, cultured in vitro. The chain has TRBV6-1 and TRBJ2-7; the match to TRBD1 covers 8 bases. CDR3 in DNA: TGTGCCAGCAGCCGCGGGACAGGCGACGAGCAGTACTTC. Translating it yields CASSRGTGDEQYF.